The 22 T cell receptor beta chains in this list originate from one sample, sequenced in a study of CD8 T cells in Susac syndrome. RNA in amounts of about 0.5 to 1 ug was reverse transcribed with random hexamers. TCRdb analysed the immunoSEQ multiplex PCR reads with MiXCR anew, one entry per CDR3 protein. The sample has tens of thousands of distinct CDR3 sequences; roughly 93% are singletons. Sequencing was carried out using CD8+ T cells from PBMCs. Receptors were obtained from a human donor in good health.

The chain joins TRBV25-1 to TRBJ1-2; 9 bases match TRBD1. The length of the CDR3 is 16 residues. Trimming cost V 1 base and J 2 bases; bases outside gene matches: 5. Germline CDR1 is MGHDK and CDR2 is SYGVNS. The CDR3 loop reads CASSELGQGGNYGYTF. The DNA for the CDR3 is TGTGCCAGCAGTGAATTGGGACAGGGTGGGAACTATGGCTACACCTTC.

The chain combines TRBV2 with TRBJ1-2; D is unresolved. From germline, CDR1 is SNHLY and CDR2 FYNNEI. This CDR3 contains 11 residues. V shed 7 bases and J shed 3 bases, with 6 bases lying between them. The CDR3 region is CASTEDYGYTF. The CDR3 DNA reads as TGTGCCAGCACCGAGGACTATGGCTACACCTTC.

The CDR3 loop reads CASSFGGATYNEQFF. CDR3 bases: TGTGCCAGCAGCTTCGGAGGTGCGACCTACAATGAGCAGTTCTTC. The chain links TRBV13 to TRBJ2-1; D possibly corresponds to TRBD2 (5 bases). This CDR3 spans 15 amino acids. Trimming removed 3 bases from V and 2 bases from J, with 11 bases in between. The germline CDR1 and CDR2 sequences are PRHDT and FYEKMQ (reference sequence).

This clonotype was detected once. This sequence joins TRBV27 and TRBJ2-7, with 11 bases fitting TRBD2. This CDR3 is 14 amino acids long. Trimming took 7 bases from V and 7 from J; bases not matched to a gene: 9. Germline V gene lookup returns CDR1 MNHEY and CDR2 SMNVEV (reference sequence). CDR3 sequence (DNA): TGTGCCAGCAAAAAGACTAGCGGGGTTGTAGAGCAGTACTTC. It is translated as CASKKTSGVVEQYF.

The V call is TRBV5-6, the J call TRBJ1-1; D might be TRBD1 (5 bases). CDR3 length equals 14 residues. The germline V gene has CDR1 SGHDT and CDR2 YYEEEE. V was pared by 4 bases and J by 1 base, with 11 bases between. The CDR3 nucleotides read TGTGCCAGCAGCGCGGGACCCTCGAACACTGAAGCTTTCTTT. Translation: CASSAGPSNTEAFF.

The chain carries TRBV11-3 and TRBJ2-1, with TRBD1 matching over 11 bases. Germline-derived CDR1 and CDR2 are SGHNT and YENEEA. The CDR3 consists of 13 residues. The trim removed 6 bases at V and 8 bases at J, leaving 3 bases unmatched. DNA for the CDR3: TGTGCCAGCAGGGGACAGGGGGTTGATGAGCAGTTCTTC. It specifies CASRGQGVDEQFF.

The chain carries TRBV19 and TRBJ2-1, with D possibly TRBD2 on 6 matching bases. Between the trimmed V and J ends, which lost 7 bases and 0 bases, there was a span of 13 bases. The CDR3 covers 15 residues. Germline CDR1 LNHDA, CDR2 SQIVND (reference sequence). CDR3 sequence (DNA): TGTGCCAGTACCCCGACTAGTAGCTCCTACAATGAGCAGTTCTTC. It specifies CASTPTSSSYNEQFF.

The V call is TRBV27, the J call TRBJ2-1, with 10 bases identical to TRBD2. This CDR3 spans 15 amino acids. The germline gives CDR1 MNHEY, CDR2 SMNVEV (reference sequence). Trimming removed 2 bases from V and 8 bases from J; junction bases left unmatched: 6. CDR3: CASSLAASGSHEQFF. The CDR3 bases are TGTGCCAGCAGTTTAGCGGCTAGCGGGAGTCATGAGCAGTTCTTC.

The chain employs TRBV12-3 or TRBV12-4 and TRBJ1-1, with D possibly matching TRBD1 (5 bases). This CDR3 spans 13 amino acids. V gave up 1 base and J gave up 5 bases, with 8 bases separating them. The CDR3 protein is CASSLGDGTEAFF. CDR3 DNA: TGTGCCAGCAGTTTAGGGGACGGGACTGAAGCTTTCTTT.

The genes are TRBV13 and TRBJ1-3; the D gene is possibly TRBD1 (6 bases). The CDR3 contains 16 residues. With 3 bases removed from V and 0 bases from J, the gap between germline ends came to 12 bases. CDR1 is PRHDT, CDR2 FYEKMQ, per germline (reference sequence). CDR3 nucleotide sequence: TGTGCCAGCAGCTTGGGGGCAGGGGTCTCTGGAAACACCATATATTTT. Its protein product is CASSLGAGVSGNTIYF.

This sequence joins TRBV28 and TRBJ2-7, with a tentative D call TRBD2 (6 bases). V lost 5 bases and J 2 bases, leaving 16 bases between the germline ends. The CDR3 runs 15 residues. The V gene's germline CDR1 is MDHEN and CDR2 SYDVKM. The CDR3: CASSLHPPGAYEQYF. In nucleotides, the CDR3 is TGTGCCAGCAGTCTTCACCCTCCGGGAGCCTACGAGCAGTACTTC. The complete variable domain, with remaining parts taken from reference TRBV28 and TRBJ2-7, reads DVKVTQSSRYLVKRTGEKVFLECVQDMDHENMFWYRQDPGLGLRLIYFSYDVKMKEKGDIPEGYSVSREKKERFSLILESASTNQTSMYLCASSLHPPGAYEQYFGPGTRLTVT.

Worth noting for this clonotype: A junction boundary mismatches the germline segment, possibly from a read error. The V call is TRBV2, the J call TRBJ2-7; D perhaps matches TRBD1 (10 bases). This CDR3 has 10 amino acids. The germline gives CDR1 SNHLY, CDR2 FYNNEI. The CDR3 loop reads CVSGGTGEYF. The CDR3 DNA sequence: TGTGTCAGCGGGGGGACAGGGGAGTACTTC.

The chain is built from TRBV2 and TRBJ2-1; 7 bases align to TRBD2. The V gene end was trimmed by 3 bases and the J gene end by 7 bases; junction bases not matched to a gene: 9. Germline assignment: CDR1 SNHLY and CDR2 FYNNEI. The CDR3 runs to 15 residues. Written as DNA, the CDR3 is TGTGCCAGCAGTGACGGGGGGAGGGCTGGTAATGAGCAGTTCTTC. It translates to CASSDGGRAGNEQFF.

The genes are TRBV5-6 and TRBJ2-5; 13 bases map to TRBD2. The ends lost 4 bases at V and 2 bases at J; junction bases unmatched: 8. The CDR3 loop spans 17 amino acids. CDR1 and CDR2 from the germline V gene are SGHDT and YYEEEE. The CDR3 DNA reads TGTGCCAGCAGCCTTGCTGGGGGACTAGCGGGGCAAGAGACCCAGTACTTC. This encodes CASSLAGGLAGQETQYF. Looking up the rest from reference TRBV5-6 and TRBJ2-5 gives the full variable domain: DAGVTQSPTHLIKTRGQQVTLRCSPKSGHDTVSWYQQALGQGPQFIFQYYEEEERQRGNFPDRFSGHQFPNYSSELNVNALLLGDSALYLCASSLAGGLAGQETQYFGPGTRLLVL.

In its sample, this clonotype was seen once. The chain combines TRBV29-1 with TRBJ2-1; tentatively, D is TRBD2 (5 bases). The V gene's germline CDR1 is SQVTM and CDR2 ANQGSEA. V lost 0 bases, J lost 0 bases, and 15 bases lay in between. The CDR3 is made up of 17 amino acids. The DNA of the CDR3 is TGCAGCGTTGAAGATATGGGCCTAGCTGCCTCCTACAATGAGCAGTTCTTC. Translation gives CSVEDMGLAASYNEQFF.

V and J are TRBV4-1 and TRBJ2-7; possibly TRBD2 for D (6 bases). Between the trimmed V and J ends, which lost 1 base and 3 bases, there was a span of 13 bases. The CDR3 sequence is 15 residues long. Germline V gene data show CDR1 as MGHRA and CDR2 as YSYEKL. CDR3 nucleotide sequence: TGCGCCAGCAGCCAAGGGGCTAGCGCCGACTACGAGCAGTACTTC. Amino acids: CASSQGASADYEQYF.

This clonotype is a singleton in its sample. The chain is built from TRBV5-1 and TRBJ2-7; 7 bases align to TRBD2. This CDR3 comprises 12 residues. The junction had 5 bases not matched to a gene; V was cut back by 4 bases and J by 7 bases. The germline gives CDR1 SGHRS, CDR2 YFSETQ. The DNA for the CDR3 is TGCGCCAGCAGCGCGGGGGTTGCGGAGCAGTACTTC. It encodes CASSAGVAEQYF. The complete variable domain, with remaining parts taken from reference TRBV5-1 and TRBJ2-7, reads KAGVTQTPRYLIKTRGQQVTLSCSPISGHRSVSWYQQTPGQGLQFLFEYFSETQRNKGNFPGRFSGRQFSNSRSEMNVSTLELGDSALYLCASSAGVAEQYFGPGTRLTVT.

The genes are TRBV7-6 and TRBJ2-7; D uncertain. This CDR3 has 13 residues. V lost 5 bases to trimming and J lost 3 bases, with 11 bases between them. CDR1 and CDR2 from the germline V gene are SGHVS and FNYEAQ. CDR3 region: CASSKSQNYEQYF. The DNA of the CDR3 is TGTGCCAGCAGCAAGAGCCAGAACTACGAGCAGTACTTC.

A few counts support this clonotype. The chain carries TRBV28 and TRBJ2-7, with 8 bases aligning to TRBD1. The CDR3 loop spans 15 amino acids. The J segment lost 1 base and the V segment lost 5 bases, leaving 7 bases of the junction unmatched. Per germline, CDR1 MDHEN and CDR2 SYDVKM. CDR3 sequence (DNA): TGTGCCAGCAGTCCGGACAGGGAAATATCCTACGAGCAGTACTTC. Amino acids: CASSPDREISYEQYF.

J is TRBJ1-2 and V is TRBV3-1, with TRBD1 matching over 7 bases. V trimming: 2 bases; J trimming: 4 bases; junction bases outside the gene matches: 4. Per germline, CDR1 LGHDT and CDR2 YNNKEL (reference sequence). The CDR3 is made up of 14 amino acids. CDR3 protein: CASSQKTGRYGYTF. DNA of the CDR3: TGTGCCAGCAGCCAAAAGACAGGGCGCTATGGCTACACCTTC.

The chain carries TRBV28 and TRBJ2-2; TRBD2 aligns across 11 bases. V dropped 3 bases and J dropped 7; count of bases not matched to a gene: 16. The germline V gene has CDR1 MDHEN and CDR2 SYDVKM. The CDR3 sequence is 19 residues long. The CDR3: CASSFLAGGVGSYGGELFF. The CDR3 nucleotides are TGTGCCAGCAGTTTCCTAGCGGGAGGCGTGGGGTCCTACGGCGGGGAGCTGTTTTTT.

The CDR3 loop is CASRTSETQYF. The CDR3, as DNA: TGTGCCAGCAGGACGTCTGAGACCCAGTACTTC. The chain uses TRBV2 and TRBJ2-5, with D unresolved. The germline V gene has CDR1 SNHLY and CDR2 FYNNEI. Trimming pared 6 bases from V and 5 bases from J, leaving 7 bases between. The CDR3 runs 11 residues.